This T cell receptor (beta chain) was recorded in a study of CD8 T cells in Susac syndrome. Study information: At the time of blood draw, patients with Susac syndrome were therapy-naive, receiving corticosteroids, or receiving intravenous immunoglobulin alone.

Random hexamers primed reverse transcription of about 0.45 to 1 ug RNA. Amplification of TCR beta CDR3 used immunoSEQ multiplex PCR across 54 Vbeta and 13 Jbeta. Via MiXCR, TCRdb re-called the immunoSEQ multiplex PCR reads, giving one row per CDR3 protein. The sample yields 140,000 to 150,000 distinct CDR3 sequences, approximately 96% seen once. CDR1 and CDR2 (germline): DFQATT, SNEGSKA (reference sequence). The V end was cut by 6 bases, the J end by 9 bases, with 18 bases between. The CDR3 has 13 residues. The chain joins TRBV20-1 to TRBJ1-5; D is unclear. The sample taken for sequencing was CD4+ T cells from PBMCs. This receptor was identified in a human donor with Susac syndrome. CDR3: CSANRLSGGPQHF. The CDR3 coding sequence is TGCAGTGCCAACCGTCTGTCTGGCGGGCCCCAGCATTTT.